The present TCR beta chain was sequenced within a study of shared T cell receptors in the human thymus. Trimming left V 3 bases short and J 2 bases short, with 26 bases between. There are 19 residues in the CDR3. Per germline, CDR1 MNHEY and CDR2 SMNVEV (reference sequence). Only in-frame clones appear in the TCRdb table, and some are missing; sequencing was by immunoSEQ multiplex PCR. This table holds roughly 410,000 clones, over 90% found once. Sequencing used thymocytes. The origin of this receptor is a human donor. This chain joins TRBV27 and TRBJ2-7; D not certain. CDR3 loop: CASSFSYGRLGHGAYEQYF. In nucleotides, the CDR3 is TGTGCCAGCAGTTTCTCCTACGGACGGCTAGGCCATGGAGCCTACGAGCAGTACTTC.